This section outlines one T cell receptor (beta chain) sequence together with its context. Produced via immunoSEQ multiplex PCR; TCRdb's table is partial and in-frame only. This sample carries fewer than 350,000 clones, approximately 87% of them seen once, and the ten largest clones take 10% to 15%. This record comes from a study of blood T cell repertoires in COVID-19. Study at large: Samples representing acute and convalescent COVID-19 were sourced from the United States, Italy and Spain.

This CDR3 region has 14 residues. Between the trimmed V and J ends, which lost 3 bases and 3 bases, there was a span of 8 bases. Germline V CDR1 and CDR2: SGHTA, FQGNSA. This rearrangement joins TRBV7-2 to TRBJ1-4; D perhaps matches TRBD1 (5 bases). Input material: peripheral blood. The source of this sequence is a woman younger than 45 with COVID-19, enrolled during active disease. The CDR3 region has the DNA TGTGCCAGCAGCTTGGGGGGACCTAATGAAAAACTGTTTTTT. This codes for CASSLGGPNEKLFF.